Each of the 25 T cell receptor beta chains below was sequenced from the same sample in a study of blood T cell repertoires in COVID-19. Produced via immunoSEQ multiplex PCR; TCRdb's table is partial and in-frame only. Among 60,000 to 85,000 clones listed, 80% were seen once. Source material: peripheral blood. Receptors originate from a man between 65 and 79 years old who had recovered from COVID-19.

The chain employs TRBV11-2 and TRBJ2-3, with 9 bases fitting TRBD1. V gave up 5 bases and J gave up 0 bases; unmatched junction bases: 3. The CDR3 loop spans 15 amino acids. Germline V CDR1 and CDR2: SGHAT, FQNNGV. The CDR3 loop reads CASSEGTGSTDTQYF. For the CDR3, the DNA is TGTGCCAGCAGCGAGGGGACAGGGAGCACAGATACGCAGTATTTT. Full variable domain (remainder filled in from reference TRBV11-2 and TRBJ2-3): EAGVAQSPRYKIIEKRQSVAFWCNPISGHATLYWYQQILGQGPKLLIQFQNNGVVDDSQLPKDRFSAERLKGVDSTLKIQPAKLEDSAVYLCASSEGTGSTDTQYFGPGTRLTVL.

This rearrangement joins TRBV3-1 (or the pseudogene TRBV3-2) to TRBJ2-1; TRBD2 is a possible D gene (6 bases). Germline V gene sequence: CDR1 LGHDT, CDR2 YNNKEL (reference sequence). The CDR3 is made up of 13 amino acids. V lost 0 bases and J lost 11, with 11 bases in between. In DNA form, the CDR3 reads TGTGCCAGCAGCCAAGACCCTAGCGCAAAGCAGTTCTTC. This gives the protein CASSQDPSAKQFF.

This clone was detected ten times or more. J is TRBJ1-3 and V is TRBV11-3; 8 nucleotides line up with TRBD1. CDR3 length equals 14 residues. J gave up 4 bases and V 5 bases, and 4 bases lay outside the gene matches. Germline CDR1 reads SGHNT; CDR2 reads YENEEA. This CDR3 is CASSAGQVGNTIYF. CDR3 DNA: TGTGCCAGCAGCGCGGGACAGGTGGGAAACACCATATATTTT. Full variable domain (rest looked up from reference TRBV11-3 and TRBJ1-3): EAGVVQSPRYKIIEKKQPVAFWCNPISGHNTLYWYLQNLGQGPELLIRYENEEAVDDSQLPKDRFSAERLKGVDSTLKIQPAELGDSAVYLCASSAGQVGNTIYFGEGSWLTVV.

V gene TRBV2 combines with J gene TRBJ1-1, with 7 bases identical to TRBD1. Germline CDR1 reads SNHLY; CDR2 reads FYNNEI. The CDR3 length is 13 residues. Trimming at V came to 6 bases and at J to 3 bases, leaving 4 bases not matched to a gene. The CDR3 DNA sequence: TGTGCCAGCAGACATACAGGGGACACTGAAGCTTTCTTT. Amino acids: CASRHTGDTEAFF. Combining the CDR3 with reference TRBV2 and TRBJ1-1 gives the whole variable domain EPEVTQTPSHQVTQMGQEVILRCVPISNHLYFYWYRQILGQKVEFLVSFYNNEISEKSEIFDDQFSVERPDGSNFTLKIRSTKLEDSAMYFCASRHTGDTEAFFGQGTRLTVV.

This chain connects TRBV30 to TRBJ2-4; TRBD2 matches at 9 bases. Germline values: CDR1 GTSNPN, CDR2 SVGIG (reference sequence). With V trimmed by 0 bases and J by 6 bases, 3 bases remained unmatched. This CDR3 is built from 14 residues. In nucleotides, the CDR3 is TGTGCCTGGAGTGTTAGCGGGGGATCAAACATTCAGTACTTC. The encoded protein is CAWSVSGGSNIQYF.

The chain joins TRBV27 to TRBJ2-7, with 7 bases lining up with TRBD2. Germline CDR1 reads MNHEY; CDR2 reads SMNVEV (reference sequence). V dropped 1 base and J dropped 2; count of bases not matched to a gene: 5. There are 15 residues in the CDR3. The CDR3 sequence: CASSLFWGRAYEQYF. CDR3 coding DNA: TGTGCCAGCAGTTTATTTTGGGGGAGGGCCTACGAGCAGTACTTC.

The chain combines TRBV6-2 or TRBV6-3 with TRBJ2-7; 9 bases map to TRBD1. CDR1 and CDR2 (germline): MNHEY, SVGEGT. The CDR3 length is 16 residues. The junction had 8 bases not matched to a gene; V was cut back by 4 bases and J by 1 base. DNA for the CDR3: TGTGCCAGCAGTTCCAACAGGGGGCGGGGTTCCTACGAGCAGTACTTC. Its protein product is CASSSNRGRGSYEQYF.

V gene TRBV29-1 combines with J gene TRBJ2-1, with TRBD1 matching over 7 bases. The V gene's germline CDR1 is SQVTM and CDR2 ANQGSEA. This CDR3 is 16 amino acids long. The V and J ends lost 0 bases and 7 bases, in that order; junction bases with no gene match: 12. The CDR3 nucleotides read TGCAGCGTTGAAGATCTCGGTAGGGGGCGGTCAAATGAGCAGTTCTTC. Translating gives CSVEDLGRGRSNEQFF.

This clone was detected ten times or more. The J gene is TRBJ2-2, the V gene TRBV7-6; D is unclear. Between the trimmed V and J ends, which lost 7 bases and 3 bases, there was a span of 3 bases. The CDR3 runs 11 residues. Per the germline V gene, CDR1 is SGHVS and CDR2 is FNYEAQ. For the CDR3, the DNA is TGTGCCAGCATCGACACCGGGGAGCTGTTTTTT. This translates into CASIDTGELFF.

V and J are TRBV7-9 and TRBJ2-2, with D maybe TRBD2 (6 bases). This CDR3 spans 17 amino acids. Germline V gives CDR1 SEHNR, CDR2 FQNEAQ (reference sequence). V lost 4 bases, J lost 0 bases, and 15 bases lay in between. CDR3 in amino acids: CASSSPPGGPNTGELFF. DNA for the CDR3: TGTGCCAGCAGCTCGCCCCCCGGGGGTCCGAACACCGGGGAGCTGTTTTTT.

The table lists this clone with a few counts. This chain joins TRBV6-5 and TRBJ2-1, with D possibly matching TRBD2 (5 bases). This CDR3 is 14 amino acids long. The V end was cut by 5 bases, the J end by 0 bases, with 8 bases between. Germline V lookup: CDR1 MNHEY, CDR2 SVGAGI. Written as DNA, the CDR3 is TGTGCCAGCAGTCTACGGGGCTCCTACAATGAGCAGTTCTTC. Residues: CASSLRGSYNEQFF.

The chain employs TRBV5-1 and TRBJ1-2; 9 bases align to TRBD1. With V trimmed by 3 bases and J by 6 bases, 9 bases remained unmatched. Germline lookup yields CDR1 SGHRS and CDR2 YFSETQ. The CDR3 extends over 15 amino acids. DNA of the CDR3: TGCGCCAGCAGCTCACACCCGGGACAGGGAGATGGCTACACCTTC. Its protein product is CASSSHPGQGDGYTF.

The chain combines TRBV7-2 with TRBJ2-7; 11 bases match TRBD1. Germline assignment: CDR1 SGHTA and CDR2 FQGNSA. V dropped 7 bases and J dropped 3; count of bases not matched to a gene: 5. The CDR3 sequence is 14 residues long. CDR3 nucleotide sequence: TGTGCCAGCACCCGGGACAGGGGGGACTACGAGCAGTACTTC. It codes for CASTRDRGDYEQYF.

The chain uses TRBV5-1 and TRBJ2-1; D uncertain. Trimming cost V 5 bases and J 7 bases, with 7 bases left between them. The CDR3 totals 11 residues. CDR1 is SGHRS and CDR2 is YFSETQ in the germline V gene. CDR3 nucleotides: TGCGCCAGCAGAACGGTAAATGAGCAGTTCTTC. Its protein is CASRTVNEQFF.

This chain joins TRBV28 and TRBJ2-1, with TRBD2 matching 7 bases. CDR1 MDHEN and CDR2 SYDVKM come from the germline V gene. This CDR3 has 17 residues. V gave up 3 bases and J gave up 15 bases; unmatched junction bases: 23. DNA for the CDR3: TGTGCCAGCAGTTTTTATATGGGGCGGGACGGGGGGTCGTGGTCGTTCTTC. This gives the protein CASSFYMGRDGGSWSFF.

The chain carries TRBV7-2 and TRBJ1-6, with 8 bases matching TRBD1. The V segment lost 4 bases and the J segment 7 bases; nucleotides outside the gene matches: 6. This CDR3 spans 15 amino acids. Germline V lookup: CDR1 SGHTA, CDR2 FQGNSA. Here the CDR3 DNA reads TGTGCCAGCAGCTCTGGACAGGGTCTCAATTCACCCCTCCACTTT. Its translation: CASSSGQGLNSPLHF.

In this sample, this clone turned up once. The chain joins TRBV9 to TRBJ1-3; D is ambiguous. CDR3 length: 13 amino acids. V dropped 0 bases and J dropped 4 bases, with 5 bases sitting between them. CDR1 and CDR2 from the germline V gene are SGDLS and YYNGEE. The CDR3 region has the DNA TGTGCCAGCAGCGTAGCTTCGGGAAACACCATATATTTT. This encodes CASSVASGNTIYF.

The chain employs TRBV6-5 and TRBJ2-1; 7 bases are a match to TRBD2. Germline V gives CDR1 MNHEY, CDR2 SVGAGI. V lost 3 bases, J lost 8 bases, and 10 bases stayed unmatched. The CDR3 covers 15 residues. This CDR3 is CASSYGTGGSDEQFF. CDR3 bases: TGTGCCAGCAGTTATGGGACGGGGGGTTCGGATGAGCAGTTCTTC.

This clone came up once. Its ends do not fully match the called genes, so a read error is possible. The V gene is TRBV16, the J gene TRBJ2-7; 7 bases match TRBD2. The CDR3 is 13 residues long. Looked up from germline, CDR1 is KGHSY and CDR2 is FQNENV. CDR3 coding DNA: TGTGCCAGCAGCCAATCGATAGAAGGACTAGGGGTCTTC. Its translation is CASSQSIEGLGVF.

As regards this clone: This specimen includes other DNA sequences encoding the same CDR3. The genes are TRBV19 and TRBJ1-2, with 8 bases identical to TRBD1. Germline V gives CDR1 LNHDA, CDR2 SQIVND (reference sequence). The CDR3 totals 15 residues. With V trimmed by 8 bases and J by 0 bases, 8 bases remained unmatched. The CDR3 sequence: CASARGQGANYGYTF. Written as DNA, the CDR3 is TGTGCCAGTGCCCGAGGACAGGGAGCTAACTATGGCTACACCTTC.

This clone was seen a few times. Other DNA sequences in the sample encode the same CDR3. The rearrangement uses TRBV9 and TRBJ1-1; D is ambiguous. With 0 bases removed from V and 1 base from J, the gap between germline ends came to 7 bases. CDR1 SGDLS and CDR2 YYNGEE come from the germline V gene. The CDR3 totals 14 residues. Here the CDR3 reads CASSVVSGNTEAFF. In DNA form, the CDR3 reads TGTGCCAGCAGCGTAGTGTCCGGGAACACTGAAGCTTTCTTT.

This clone appeared once. V is TRBV6-2 or TRBV6-3 and J is TRBJ1-2, with D possibly matching TRBD1 (6 bases). Germline V gene data show CDR1 as MNHEY and CDR2 as SVGEGT. The CDR3 loop spans 15 amino acids. Between the trimmed V and J ends, which lost 5 bases and 4 bases, there was a span of 17 bases. CDR3 DNA sequence: TGTGCCAGCAGTCAGTTGAGGGACACCCCCTATGGCTACACCTTC. This sequence encodes CASSQLRDTPYGYTF.

This chain joins TRBV7-3 and TRBJ2-6, with TRBD1 matching 9 bases. Germline CDR1 and CDR2: SGHTA and FQGTGA. Unmatched junction bases numbered 9, after V lost 5 bases and J lost 1 base. The CDR3 contains 18 residues. Written as DNA, the CDR3 is TGTGCCAGCAGCGCAACCGGGACAGGGTGGTCTGGGGCCAACGTCCTGACTTTC. Amino acids: CASSATGTGWSGANVLTF.

This chain uses TRBV9 with TRBJ2-7; 9 nucleotides line up with TRBD1. CDR1 and CDR2 (germline): SGDLS, YYNGEE. Unmatched junction bases numbered 11, after V lost 2 bases and J lost 5 bases. The CDR3 has 16 amino acids. CDR3 amino acids: CASSVDPGQGNHEQYF. CDR3 nucleotide sequence: TGTGCCAGCAGCGTGGACCCGGGACAGGGTAACCACGAGCAGTACTTC.

This chain links TRBV11-2 with TRBJ2-5; no firm D call. The V gene lost 5 bases and the J gene lost 2 bases, with 18 bases spanning the gap. The CDR3 consists of 16 residues. Germline V gene data show CDR1 as SGHAT and CDR2 as FQNNGV. As DNA, the CDR3 is TGTGCCAGCAGCGAAATCCTGCGGCGGCAGCAAGAGACCCAGTACTTC. Protein product: CASSEILRRQQETQYF.